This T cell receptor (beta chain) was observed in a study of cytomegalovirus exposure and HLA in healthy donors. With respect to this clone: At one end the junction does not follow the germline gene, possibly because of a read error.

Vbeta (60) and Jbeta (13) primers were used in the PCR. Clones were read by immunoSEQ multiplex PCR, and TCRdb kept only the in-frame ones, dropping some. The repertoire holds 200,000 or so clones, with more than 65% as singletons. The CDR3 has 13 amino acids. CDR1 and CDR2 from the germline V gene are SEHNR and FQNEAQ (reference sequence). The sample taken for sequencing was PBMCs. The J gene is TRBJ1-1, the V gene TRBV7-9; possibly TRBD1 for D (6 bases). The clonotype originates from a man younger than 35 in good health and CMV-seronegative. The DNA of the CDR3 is TGTGCCAGCAGCCTAGCAGGGGACACTGAAGCTTTCTTT. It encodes CASSLAGDTEAFF.